Below, one T cell receptor beta chain is given with its context. The germline V and J ends were trimmed by 4 bases and 1 base, with 7 bases remaining between them. Per germline, CDR1 MNHNS and CDR2 SASEGT. The CDR3 has 13 residues. These data come from a study of sequential checkpoint blockade in melanoma. Overall study: After both sequences, patients received maintenance nivolumab.

Stated treatment: randomized to nivolumab then ipilimumab (arm A) or the reverse (arm B). No patient had prior DNA-damaging chemotherapy. From thawed PBMCs, live CD3+CD8+ cells negative for CD19 and CD56 were sorted. Data came from immunoSEQ multiplex PCR; TCRdb stores just in-frame clones and leaves some out. The sample includes around 20,000 clones, roughly 78% of them seen just once. This specimen was CD8+ T cells sorted from blood (inferred from file names), taken from a patient given nivolumab and ipilimumab in sequence. This sequence originates from a human donor with melanoma. The chain couples TRBV6-1 to TRBJ2-5; TRBD1 is a possible D gene (5 bases). CDR3 nucleotides: TGTGCCAGCAGTGGACAGCTCCAAGAGACCCAGTACTTC. Its protein product is CASSGQLQETQYF.